These 2 T cell receptor beta chains originate from one sample sequenced in a study of blood T cell repertoires in COVID-19. The data were produced by immunoSEQ multiplex PCR, yet TCRdb's version contains in-frame clones alone and is incomplete. This table holds some 290,000 clones, about 88% found once. Sequencing was carried out using peripheral blood. The source is a man between 18 and 29 years old with active or convalescent COVID-19.

The chain couples TRBV7-3 to TRBJ2-3; TRBD1 matches at 8 bases. Germline CDR1 and CDR2: SGHTA and FQGTGA. The CDR3 runs to 15 residues. The V and J ends lost 1 base and 7 bases, in that order; junction bases with no gene match: 7. CDR3 nucleotide sequence: TGTGCCAGCAGCTTAAGGGGCAGGGGGCCGAATACGCAGTATTTT. As protein: CASSLRGRGPNTQYF.

This clone was detected once. The chain recombines TRBV7-6 with TRBJ2-1; 8 bases line up with TRBD2. CDR3 length equals 15 residues. Germline V gene data show CDR1 as SGHVS and CDR2 as FNYEAQ. The V gene end was trimmed by 1 base and the J gene end by 6 bases; junction bases not matched to a gene: 5. The CDR3 DNA sequence: TGTGCCAGCAGCTTAGGCGGCGGGGGGTTCAATGAGCAGTTCTTC. Amino acid sequence: CASSLGGGGFNEQFF. Variable domain in full (rest from reference TRBV7-6 and TRBJ2-1): GAGVSQSPRYKVTKRGQDVALRCDPISGHVSLYWYRQALGQGPEFLTYFNYEAQQDKSGLPNDRFSAERPEGSISTLTIQRTEQRDSAMYRCASSLGGGGFNEQFFGPGTRLTVL.